The 6 T cell receptor beta chains listed next were all sequenced from one sample in a study of cytomegalovirus exposure and HLA in healthy donors. Researchers ran the PCR with 60 Vbeta and 13 Jbeta primers. Produced via immunoSEQ multiplex PCR; TCRdb's table is partial and in-frame only. The data contain about 190,000 clones, around 80% of them seen just once; the ten biggest clones take up around 2%. The material sequenced was PBMCs. The receptors here all came from a man in his late teens or twenties in good health and CMV-seronegative.

The chain employs TRBV6-1 and TRBJ2-7; 10 bases line up with TRBD1. Trimming took 6 bases from V and 8 from J; bases not matched to a gene: 4. CDR3 length: 12 amino acids. Germline V gene data show CDR1 as MNHNS and CDR2 as SASEGT. The CDR3 region has the DNA TGTGCCAGCAGCGTTGACAGGGGGCAGCAGTACTTC. Translating gives CASSVDRGQQYF.

This chain uses TRBV5-6 with TRBJ2-1; 7 bases line up with TRBD1. The junction had 10 bases not matched to a gene; V was cut back by 4 bases and J by 9 bases. The CDR3 consists of 14 residues. Germline CDR1 reads SGHDT; CDR2 reads YYEEEE. CDR3 amino acids: CASSPGQQRGEQFF. DNA for the CDR3: TGTGCCAGCAGCCCGGGACAGCAAAGGGGTGAGCAGTTCTTC.

V and J are TRBV10-2 and TRBJ2-2; D is unclear. V was cut by 4 bases and J by 1 base, with 4 bases left in between. CDR3 length equals 13 residues. Germline V CDR1 and CDR2: WSHSY, SAAADI. Here the CDR3 reads CASSVKNTGELFF. In DNA, the CDR3 is TGCGCCAGCAGTGTAAAGAACACCGGGGAGCTGTTTTTT.

In this sample, this clone turned up a few times. The genes are TRBV6-5 and TRBJ1-3, with D maybe TRBD1 (5 bases). Germline assignment: CDR1 MNHEY and CDR2 SVGAGI. V dropped 7 bases and J dropped 4 bases, with 11 bases sitting between them. The length of the CDR3 is 13 residues. This CDR3 reads CASTRGSGNTIYF. In DNA, the CDR3 is TGTGCCAGCACAAGGGGATCCGGAAACACCATATATTTT.

About this clone itself: Compared with germline, one end of the junction differs, possibly owing to a read error. The chain combines TRBV7-9 with TRBJ2-6, with D tentatively TRBD2 (6 bases). CDR1 and CDR2 from the germline V gene are SEHNR and FQNEAQ (reference sequence). The CDR3 is 18 residues long. CDR3 protein: CSSSLAGGISSGANVLTF. The CDR3, as DNA: TGTTCCAGCAGCTTAGCTGGGGGGATCAGCTCTGGGGCCAACGTCCTGACTTTC.

In regard to this clone: This specimen includes other DNA sequences encoding the same CDR3. V is TRBV27 and J is TRBJ2-3, with unresolved D. CDR3 length: 14 amino acids. The germline gives CDR1 MNHEY, CDR2 SMNVEV (reference sequence). V lost 0 bases, J lost 1 base, and 5 bases lay in between. The CDR3 nucleotides read TGTGCCAGCAGTTTATCGCCAGGCACAGATACGCAGTATTTT. This translates into CASSLSPGTDTQYF.